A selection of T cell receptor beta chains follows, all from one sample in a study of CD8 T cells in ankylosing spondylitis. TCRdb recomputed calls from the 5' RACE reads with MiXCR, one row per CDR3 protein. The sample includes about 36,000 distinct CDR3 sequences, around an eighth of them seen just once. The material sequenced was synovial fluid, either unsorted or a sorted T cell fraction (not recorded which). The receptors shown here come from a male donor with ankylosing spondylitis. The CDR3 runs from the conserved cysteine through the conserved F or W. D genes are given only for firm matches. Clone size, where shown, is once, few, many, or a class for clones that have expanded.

TGTGCCAGCAGCCAAGATCTTAAGCGGACCGGGGAGCTGTTTTTT CASSQDLKRTGELFF TRBV4-2 few TRBJ2-2 NA
TGCGCCAGCAGTCAACTGAACACTGAAGCTTTCTTT CASSQLNTEAFF TRBV4-1 many TRBJ1-1 NA
TGTGCCAGCAGTGAATTCTCCAGGGAGAGCTCCTACGAGCAGTACTTC CASSEFSRESSYEQYF TRBV25-1 many TRBJ2-7 NA
TGTGCCACCGGACAGGGGGCGGCAATCAACACTGAAGCTTTCTTT CATGQGAAINTEAFF TRBV5-6 NA TRBJ1-1 TRBD1
TGCAGCGTTCTCCCCGTCCTGGAGGGGGTCAGCTCCTACGAGCAGTACTTC CSVLPVLEGVSSYEQYF TRBV29-1 many TRBJ2-7 NA
TGTGCCAGCAGCCGACTATTACCGGGACTCGCAACAGAAGAAAACGAGCAGTACTTC CASSRLLPGLATEENEQYF TRBV3-1 few TRBJ2-7 NA
TGTGCCAGCAGCTTAGGATCTATTCTAGCGGGAGCAGATACGCAGTATTTT CASSLGSILAGADTQYF TRBV7-9 many TRBJ2-3 TRBD2
TGTGCCAGCAGCTCCCCCGGGGTAGCGGGAGACAATGAGCAGTTCTTC CASSSPGVAGDNEQFF TRBV6-1 NA TRBJ2-1 TRBD2
TGCGCCAGCAGCCAAAAGAACTGGTTGCAGGTTAGGAACACCGGGGAGCTGTTTTTT CASSQKNWLQVRNTGELFF TRBV4-3 NA TRBJ2-2 NA
TGTGCCACCAGCAGTCCCCACCTTAGCACAGATACGCAGTATTTT CATSSPHLSTDTQYF TRBV15 few TRBJ2-3 NA
TGCAGTGCTAGAGATTGGGCGACCGGCAGCTCCTACGAGCAGTACTTC CSARDWATGSSYEQYF TRBV20-1 NA TRBJ2-7 NA
TGTGCCAGCAGTTTATCTCCGTTTAGCACAGATACGCAGTATTTT CASSLSPFSTDTQYF TRBV27 NA TRBJ2-3 NA
TGTGCCAGCAGCTTAGGATGGAGCGGGGGGCCTCAAGAGACCCAGTACTTC CASSLGWSGGPQETQYF TRBV7-2 few TRBJ2-5 TRBD2
TGTGCCAGCAGTGGGGTAGGACATACAGATACGCAGTATTTT CASSGVGHTDTQYF TRBV2 NA TRBJ2-3 NA
TGTGCCAGCAGTACCGGGGCTACCAATGAGCAGTTCTTC CASSTGATNEQFF TRBV6-4 many TRBJ2-1 NA
TGTGCCAGCACCACACGCGGGTCCCACGCTGAAGCTTTCTTT CASTTRGSHAEAFF TRBV6-1 NA TRBJ1-1 NA
TGTGCCAGCAGTGATCAGGACAGGGCGTCCTACGAGCAGTACTTC CASSDQDRASYEQYF TRBV6-1 NA TRBJ2-7 TRBD1
TGTGCCAGCAGCTTGGAGGAACACGGGGACTATGGCTACACCTTC CASSLEEHGDYGYTF TRBV5-5 many TRBJ1-2 NA
TGTGCTAGTGGTTTGCCCCGGGGGGGCGGCTATGGCTACACCTTC CASGLPRGGGYGYTF TRBV12-5 few TRBJ1-2 NA
TGTGCCACCAGCAGGTCGACAGGGGGCTCAGATACGCAGTATTTT CATSRSTGGSDTQYF TRBV15 few TRBJ2-3 TRBD1
TGCGCCAGCAGCCGGGGGGGGACTAGCGGGAGGAGCTCCTACAATGAGCAGTTCTTC CASSRGGTSGRSSYNEQFF TRBV5-1 few TRBJ2-1 TRBD2
TGCGCCAGCAGCCCCAGCATGCAGGGTGGCTACGAGCAGTACTTC CASSPSMQGGYEQYF TRBV4-3 NA TRBJ2-7 NA
TGTGCCATCAGTTGGGGTAATCAGCCCCAGCATTTT CAISWGNQPQHF TRBV10-3 few TRBJ1-5 NA
TGTGCCAGCAGCTCCGGTTTGAACACTGAAGCTTTCTTT CASSSGLNTEAFF TRBV11-2 NA TRBJ1-1 NA
TGTGCCAGCAGCGCCAATACTAGATACAATGAGCAGTTCTTC CASSANTRYNEQFF TRBV11-2 many TRBJ2-1 NA
TGCGCCAGCAGCCAAGATCCATTAGCATTCTACCGTGACACCTACGAGCAGTACTTC CASSQDPLAFYRDTYEQYF TRBV4-3 few TRBJ2-7 NA
TGTGCCACCAGCAGAATCCCTCTACATTCTGGGGCCAACGTCCTGACTTTC CATSRIPLHSGANVLTF TRBV15 many TRBJ2-6 NA
TGTGCCACCAGCAGAGATCGTGGGGGAACTGAAGCTTTCTTT CATSRDRGGTEAFF TRBV15 NA TRBJ1-1 NA
TGTGCCAGCTCACTTGCTGCAGGGGTGAACACCGGGGAGCTGTTTTTT CASSLAAGVNTGELFF TRBV18 few TRBJ2-2 NA
TGTGCCAGCAGTTCACCCAATCAGCCCCAGCATTTT CASSSPNQPQHF TRBV27 few TRBJ1-5 NA
TGTGCCAGCAGCTTGGAGGGGGAGCAAGAGACCCAGTACTTC CASSLEGEQETQYF TRBV13 many TRBJ2-5 NA
TGTGCCAGCAGCGGCAGAGAGGACTATGGCTACACCTTC CASSGREDYGYTF TRBV9 many TRBJ1-2 NA
TGCAGCGTTGAAGATCTCAATGGCTACACCTTC CSVEDLNGYTF TRBV29-1 many TRBJ1-2 NA
TGCAGTGCTAGAGGTGACTACGAGCAGTACTTC CSARGDYEQYF TRBV20-1 NA TRBJ2-7 NA
TGTGCCAGCAGCGCCCAAAGGACAGGGGGCTACTATGGCTACACCTTC CASSAQRTGGYYGYTF TRBV9 few TRBJ1-2 TRBD1
TGTGCCAGCAGCCCGCCGCGAGCCCGGGGCGGCTACGAGCAGTACTTC CASSPPRARGGYEQYF TRBV12-3/TRBV12-4 NA TRBJ2-7 NA